This T cell receptor beta chain stems from a study of tumor and adjacent non-tumor tissue in lung cancer. Broader study findings: Tumor tissue had significantly higher TCR diversity than normal lung.

No cell sorting was done before RNA was extracted from the tissue. More than 3 cm separated this lung sample from the edge of the tumor. Three rounds of nested PCR, following a modified ARM-PCR protocol, produced the TCRbeta library. TCRdb re-called the multiplex PCR reads through MiXCR, storing one row per CDR3 protein. This table has tens of thousands of distinct CDR3 sequences, about 77% appearing once. Germline lookup yields CDR1 MGHRA and CDR2 YSYEKL. The CDR3 has 16 residues. V lost 6 bases to trimming and J lost 2 bases; unmatched junction nucleotides: 10. This clonotype was recorded many times. Its antigen remains unknown.

The sequence derives from a man in his 60s with non-small cell lung cancer. The sequencing sample was made of distant non-tumor lung tissue. J is TRBJ2-1 and V is TRBV4-1, with 7 bases fitting TRBD2. The CDR3 coding sequence is TGCGCCAGCAGTCCCCCGGTGAGCGGGGCCTACAATGAGCAGTTCTTC. It specifies CASSPPVSGAYNEQFF.